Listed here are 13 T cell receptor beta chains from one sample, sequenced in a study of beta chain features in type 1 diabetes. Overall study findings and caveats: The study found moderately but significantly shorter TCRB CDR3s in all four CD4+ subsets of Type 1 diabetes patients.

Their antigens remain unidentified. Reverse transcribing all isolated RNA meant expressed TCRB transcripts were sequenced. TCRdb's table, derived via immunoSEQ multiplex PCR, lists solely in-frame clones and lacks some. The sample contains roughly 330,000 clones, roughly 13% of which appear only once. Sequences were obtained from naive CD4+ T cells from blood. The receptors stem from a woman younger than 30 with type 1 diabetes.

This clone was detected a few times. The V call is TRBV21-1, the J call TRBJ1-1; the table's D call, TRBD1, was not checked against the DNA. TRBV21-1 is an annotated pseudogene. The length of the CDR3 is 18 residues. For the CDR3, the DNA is TGTGCCAGCAGCAGGGTTGGGAATCCAGGGAATGATCGGACTGAAGCTTTCTTT. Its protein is CASSRVGNPGNDRTEAFF.

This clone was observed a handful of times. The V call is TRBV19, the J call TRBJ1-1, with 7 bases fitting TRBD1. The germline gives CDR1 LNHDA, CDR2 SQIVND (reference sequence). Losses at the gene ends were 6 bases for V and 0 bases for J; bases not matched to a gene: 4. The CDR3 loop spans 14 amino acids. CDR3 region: CASRSQGLNTEAFF. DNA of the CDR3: TGTGCCAGTAGGTCACAGGGGCTGAACACTGAAGCTTTCTTT.

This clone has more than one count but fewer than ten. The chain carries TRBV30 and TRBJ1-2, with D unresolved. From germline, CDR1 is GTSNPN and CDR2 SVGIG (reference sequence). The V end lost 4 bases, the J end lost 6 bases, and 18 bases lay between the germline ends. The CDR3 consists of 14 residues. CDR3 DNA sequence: TGTGCCTGGATCCCGGTAGATGGAGGACATGGCTACACCTTC. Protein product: CAWIPVDGGHGYTF.

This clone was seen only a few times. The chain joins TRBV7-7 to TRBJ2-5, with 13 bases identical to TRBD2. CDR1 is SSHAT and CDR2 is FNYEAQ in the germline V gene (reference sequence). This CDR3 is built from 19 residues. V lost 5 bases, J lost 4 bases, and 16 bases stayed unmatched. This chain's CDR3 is CASSPRLLLAGGSRETQYF. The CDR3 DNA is TGTGCCAGCAGCCCCAGACTTCTACTAGCGGGAGGGTCGAGAGAGACCCAGTACTTC. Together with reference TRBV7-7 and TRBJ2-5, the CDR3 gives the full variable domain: GAGVSQSPRYKVTKRGQDVTLRCDPISSHATLYWYQQALGQGPEFLTYFNYEAQPDKSGLPSDRFSAERPEGSISTLTIQRTEQRDSAMYRCASSPRLLLAGGSRETQYFGPGTRLLVL.

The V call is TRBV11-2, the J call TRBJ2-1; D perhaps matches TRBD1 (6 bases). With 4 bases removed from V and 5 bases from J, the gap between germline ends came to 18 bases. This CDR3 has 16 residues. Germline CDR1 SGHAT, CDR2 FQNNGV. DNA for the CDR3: TGTGCCAGCAGCTCTGGATACACTGGGACAAACAATGAGCAGTTCTTC. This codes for CASSSGYTGTNNEQFF.

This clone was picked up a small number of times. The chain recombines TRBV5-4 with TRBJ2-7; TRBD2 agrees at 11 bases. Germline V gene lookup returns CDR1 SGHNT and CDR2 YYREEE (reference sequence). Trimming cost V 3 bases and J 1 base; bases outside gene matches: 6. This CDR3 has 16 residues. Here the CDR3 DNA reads TGTGCCAGCAGCTCTAGACTAGCGGGATGGTCCTACGAGCAGTACTTC. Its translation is CASSSRLAGWSYEQYF.

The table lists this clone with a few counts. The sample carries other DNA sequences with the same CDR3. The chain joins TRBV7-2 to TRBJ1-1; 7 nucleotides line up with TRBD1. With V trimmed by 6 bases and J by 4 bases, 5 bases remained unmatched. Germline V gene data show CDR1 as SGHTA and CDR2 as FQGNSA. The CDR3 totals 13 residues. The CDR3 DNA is TGTGCCAGCAGTCCACAGGGGAGCACTGAAGCTTTCTTT. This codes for CASSPQGSTEAFF.

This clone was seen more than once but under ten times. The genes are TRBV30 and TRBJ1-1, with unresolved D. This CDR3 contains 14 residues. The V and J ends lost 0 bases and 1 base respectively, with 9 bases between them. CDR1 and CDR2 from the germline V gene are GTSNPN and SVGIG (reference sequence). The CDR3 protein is CAWSVSIPNTEAFF. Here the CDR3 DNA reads TGTGCCTGGAGTGTGTCTATTCCGAACACTGAAGCTTTCTTT.

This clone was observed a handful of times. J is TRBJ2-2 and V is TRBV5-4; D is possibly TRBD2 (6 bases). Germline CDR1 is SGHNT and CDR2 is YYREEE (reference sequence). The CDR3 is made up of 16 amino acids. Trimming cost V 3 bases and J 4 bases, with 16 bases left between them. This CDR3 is CASSSGVRERTGELFF. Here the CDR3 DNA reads TGTGCCAGCAGCTCGGGGGTCCGGGAGCGCACCGGGGAGCTGTTTTTT.

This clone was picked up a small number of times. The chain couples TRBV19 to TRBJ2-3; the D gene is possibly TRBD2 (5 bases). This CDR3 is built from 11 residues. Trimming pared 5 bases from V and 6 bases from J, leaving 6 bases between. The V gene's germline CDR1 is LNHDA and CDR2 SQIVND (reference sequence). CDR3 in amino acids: CASSRGDTQYF. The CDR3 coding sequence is TGTGCCAGTAGTCGAGGGGATACGCAGTATTTT.

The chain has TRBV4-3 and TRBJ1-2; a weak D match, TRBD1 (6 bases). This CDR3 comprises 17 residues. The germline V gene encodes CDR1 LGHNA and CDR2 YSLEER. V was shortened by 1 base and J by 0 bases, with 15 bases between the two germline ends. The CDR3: CASSQGVGALSNYGYTF. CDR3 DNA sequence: TGCGCCAGCAGCCAAGGGGTGGGGGCTCTCTCTAACTATGGCTACACCTTC.

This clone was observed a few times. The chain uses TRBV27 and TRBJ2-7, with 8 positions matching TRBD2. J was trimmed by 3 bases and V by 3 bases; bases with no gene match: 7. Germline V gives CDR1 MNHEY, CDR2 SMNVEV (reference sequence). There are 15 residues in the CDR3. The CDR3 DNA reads TGTGCCAGCAGTTTTAGACGGGAGGGCCGCTACGAGCAGTACTTC. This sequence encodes CASSFRREGRYEQYF.

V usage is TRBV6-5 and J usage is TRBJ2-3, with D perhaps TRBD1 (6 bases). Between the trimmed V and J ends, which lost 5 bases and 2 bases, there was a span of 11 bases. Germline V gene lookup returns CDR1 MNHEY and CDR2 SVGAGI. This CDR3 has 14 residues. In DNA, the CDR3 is TGTGCCAGCAGTCGAAGACAGGCCACAGATACGCAGTATTTT. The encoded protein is CASSRRQATDTQYF.